Many counts were recorded for the clone carrying this T cell receptor beta chain. Amplified TCR beta CDR3 regions came from RNA transcripts. Primed by the HTBI set, a first-round RT-PCR was run on the TCR CDR3. TCRdb re-analysed the multiplex PCR reads in MiXCR, keeping a single row per CDR3 protein. The data contain about 560,000 distinct CDR3 sequences, approximately 15% of them singletons. The record originates from a study of T cells in Graves' hyperthyroidism and ophthalmopathy. V was shortened by 6 bases and J by 3 bases, with 12 bases between the two germline ends. The CDR3 is 13 residues long. Germline V lookup: CDR1 DFQATT, CDR2 SNEGSKA (reference sequence). Researchers defined stable Graves' hyperthyroidism as no ophthalmopathy progression within 18 months. The diagnostic basis comprised clinical symptoms, serum thyroxine and TRAb, thyroid ultrasound and orbital computed tomography.

This TCR was sampled from a woman in her late teens or twenties with Graves' hyperthyroidism. The chain employs TRBV20-1 and TRBJ2-1; no reliable D call. The sequencing sample was made of blood. As DNA, the CDR3 is TGCAGTGCGAGCAGCGTACTCTACAATGAGCAGTTCTTC. Translation gives CSASSVLYNEQFF.